The clone carrying this TCR beta chain was counted only a few times. The antigen remains undetermined. This entry comes from a study of identical twins. Study-wide results and limits: The abundant beta clonotypes from cord blood had fewer insertions, and memory repertoires had none of this.

MiXCR was run by TCRdb on the 5' RACE reads, yielding one entry per CDR3 protein. This sample has approximately 700,000 distinct CDR3 sequences, with about 20% found just once. V dropped 4 bases and J dropped 3 bases, with 20 bases sitting between them. Germline CDR1 is SGHRS and CDR2 is YFSETQ. This CDR3 has 17 residues. This same sample was also taken into another study, of T cells expressing NK-cell markers. That source notes: With respect to HCMV, most of the eight sequenced donors were seropositive, and one was seronegative. These clonotypes, the leaders elsewhere, also led the CD3+CD56-NKG2C+ fraction in several donors.

The chain links TRBV5-1 to TRBJ2-1; D perhaps matches TRBD2 (7 bases). This receptor was obtained from a young woman in good health. The sequencing sample was made of PBMCs. DNA for the CDR3: TGCGCCAGCAGCCCGGGGGCGGCAGCGGGACTCTACAATGAGCAGTTCTTC. Its translation: CASSPGAAAGLYNEQFF.